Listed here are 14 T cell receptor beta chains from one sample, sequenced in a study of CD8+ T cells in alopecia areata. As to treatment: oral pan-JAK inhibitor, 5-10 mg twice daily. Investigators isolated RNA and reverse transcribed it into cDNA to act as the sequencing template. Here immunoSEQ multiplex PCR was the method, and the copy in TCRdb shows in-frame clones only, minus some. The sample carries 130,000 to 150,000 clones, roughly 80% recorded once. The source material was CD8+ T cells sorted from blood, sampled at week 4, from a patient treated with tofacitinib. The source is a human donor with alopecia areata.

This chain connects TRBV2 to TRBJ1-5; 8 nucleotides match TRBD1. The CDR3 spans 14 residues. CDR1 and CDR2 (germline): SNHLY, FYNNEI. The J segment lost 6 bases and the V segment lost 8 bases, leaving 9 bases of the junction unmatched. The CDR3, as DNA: TGTGCCAGCGGAGGACAGGGATCCGCTCAGCCCCAGCATTTT. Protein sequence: CASGGQGSAQPQHF.

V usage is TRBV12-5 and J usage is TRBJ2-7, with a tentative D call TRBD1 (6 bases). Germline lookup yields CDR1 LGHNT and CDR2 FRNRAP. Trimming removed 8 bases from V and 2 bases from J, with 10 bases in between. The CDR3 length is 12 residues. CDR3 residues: CASRTGPYEQYF. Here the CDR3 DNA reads TGTGCTAGTCGAACAGGGCCCTACGAGCAGTACTTC.

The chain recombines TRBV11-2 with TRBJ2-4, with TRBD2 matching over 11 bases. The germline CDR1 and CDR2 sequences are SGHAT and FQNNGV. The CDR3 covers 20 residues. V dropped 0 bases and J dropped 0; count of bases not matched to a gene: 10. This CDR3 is CASSLDQLTSGNIAKNIQYF. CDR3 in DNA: TGTGCCAGCAGCTTAGACCAACTGACTAGCGGGAATATAGCCAAAAACATTCAGTACTTC.

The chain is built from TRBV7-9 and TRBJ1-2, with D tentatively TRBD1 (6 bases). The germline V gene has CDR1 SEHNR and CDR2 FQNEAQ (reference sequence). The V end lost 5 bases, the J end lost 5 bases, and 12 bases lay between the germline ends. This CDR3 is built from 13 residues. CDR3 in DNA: TGTGCCAGCAGCAAACAGGGTGGATATGGCTACACCTTC. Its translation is CASSKQGGYGYTF.

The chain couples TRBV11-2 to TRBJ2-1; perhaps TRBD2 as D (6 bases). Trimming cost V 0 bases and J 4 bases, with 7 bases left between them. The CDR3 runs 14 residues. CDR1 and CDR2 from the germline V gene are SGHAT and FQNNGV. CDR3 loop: CASSLDGTYNEQFF. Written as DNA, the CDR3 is TGTGCCAGCAGCTTAGATGGGACTTACAATGAGCAGTTCTTC.

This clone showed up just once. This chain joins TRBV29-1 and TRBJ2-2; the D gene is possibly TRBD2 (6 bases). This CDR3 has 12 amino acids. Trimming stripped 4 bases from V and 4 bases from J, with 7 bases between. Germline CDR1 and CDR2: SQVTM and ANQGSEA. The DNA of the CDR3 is TGCAGCGTTGTGGGACTCACCGGGGAGCTGTTTTTT. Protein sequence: CSVVGLTGELFF.

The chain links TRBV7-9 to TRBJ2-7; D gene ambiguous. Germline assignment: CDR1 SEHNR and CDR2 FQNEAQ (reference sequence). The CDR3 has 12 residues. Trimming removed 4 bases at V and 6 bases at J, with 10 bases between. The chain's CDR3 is CASSSLSTEQYF. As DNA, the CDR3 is TGTGCCAGCAGCTCCCTTTCAACCGAGCAGTACTTC.

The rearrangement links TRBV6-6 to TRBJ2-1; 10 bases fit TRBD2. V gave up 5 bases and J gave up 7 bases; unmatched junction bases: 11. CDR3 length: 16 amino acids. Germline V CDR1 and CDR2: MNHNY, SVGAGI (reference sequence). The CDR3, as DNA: TGTGCCAGCAGTGGACTACTAGCGGGGCCTGAGAATGAGCAGTTCTTC. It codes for CASSGLLAGPENEQFF.

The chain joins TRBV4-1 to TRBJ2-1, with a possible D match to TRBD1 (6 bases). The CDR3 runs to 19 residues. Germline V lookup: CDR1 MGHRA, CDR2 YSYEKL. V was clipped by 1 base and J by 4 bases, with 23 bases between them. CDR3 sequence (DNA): TGCGCCAGCAGCCAAGGGGGCACTGGATGGGGACAAACATACAATGAGCAGTTCTTC. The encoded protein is CASSQGGTGWGQTYNEQFF.

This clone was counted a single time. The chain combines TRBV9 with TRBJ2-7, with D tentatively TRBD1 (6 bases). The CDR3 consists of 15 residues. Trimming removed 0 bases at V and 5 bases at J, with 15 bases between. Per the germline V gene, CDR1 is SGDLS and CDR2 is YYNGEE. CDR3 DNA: TGTGCCAGCAGCGTAGCTGGGCGCCAGGGGCACGAGCAGTACTTC. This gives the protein CASSVAGRQGHEQYF.

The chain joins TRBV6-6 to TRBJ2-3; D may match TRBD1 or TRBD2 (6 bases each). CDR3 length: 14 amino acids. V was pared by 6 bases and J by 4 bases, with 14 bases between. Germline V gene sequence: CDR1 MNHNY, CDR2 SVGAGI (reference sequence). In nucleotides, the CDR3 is TGTGCCAGCAGCCGGGGGCTTGATGCAGATACGCAGTATTTT. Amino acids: CASSRGLDADTQYF.

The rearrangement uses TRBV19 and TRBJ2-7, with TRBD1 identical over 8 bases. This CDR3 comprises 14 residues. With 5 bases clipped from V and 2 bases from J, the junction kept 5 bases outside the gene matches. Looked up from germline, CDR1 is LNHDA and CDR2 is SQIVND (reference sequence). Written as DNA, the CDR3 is TGTGCCAGTAGTCTCCGACAGGGGACCTACGAGCAGTACTTC. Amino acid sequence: CASSLRQGTYEQYF.

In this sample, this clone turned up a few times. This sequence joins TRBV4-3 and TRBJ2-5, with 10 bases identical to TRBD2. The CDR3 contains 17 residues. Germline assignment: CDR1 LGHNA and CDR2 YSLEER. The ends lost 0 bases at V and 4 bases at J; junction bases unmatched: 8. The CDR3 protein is CASSQDLSGGARETQYF. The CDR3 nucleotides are TGCGCCAGCAGCCAAGATTTGAGCGGGGGGGCGAGAGAGACCCAGTACTTC.

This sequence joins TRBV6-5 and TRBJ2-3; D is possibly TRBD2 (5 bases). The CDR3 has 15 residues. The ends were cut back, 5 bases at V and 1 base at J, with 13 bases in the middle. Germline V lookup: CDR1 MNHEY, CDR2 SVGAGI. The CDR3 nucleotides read TGTGCCAGCAGTACTGCAGGAGGACGCACAGATACGCAGTATTTT. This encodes CASSTAGGRTDTQYF.